These 24 T cell receptor beta chains were all obtained from the same sample, sequenced in a study of shared clonotypes between healthy human individuals. Repertoires were generated with immunoSEQ multiplex PCR, while TCRdb's copy carries only in-frame clones and drops some. The sample records more than 2,000,000 clones, approximately 94% being singletons. What was sequenced was naive CD4+ T cells sorted from blood. Subset given: CD45RA+ positively selected. The receptor source for this set is a man in his late teens or twenties in good health.

This chain joins TRBV7-2 and TRBJ2-1; the match to TRBD2 covers 10 bases. The V gene's germline CDR1 is SGHTA and CDR2 FQGNSA. The CDR3 sequence is 18 residues long. J lost 4 bases, V lost 4 bases, and 13 bases had no gene match. This CDR3 is CASSSLFTSGAIYNEQFF. In DNA, the CDR3 is TGTGCCAGCAGCTCCCTTTTTACTAGCGGGGCAATTTACAATGAGCAGTTCTTC.

This clone was found a few times. This chain links TRBV2 with TRBJ1-5, with a tentative D call TRBD1 (5 bases). The CDR3 length is 12 residues. CDR1 is SNHLY, CDR2 FYNNEI, per germline. V lost 6 bases to trimming and J lost 4 bases, with 7 bases between them. The CDR3 protein is CASSQGNQPQHF. The CDR3 DNA follows: TGTGCCAGCAGCCAGGGAAATCAGCCCCAGCATTTT.

Notes on this clone: The same CDR3 can be traced to other DNA sequences in this sample. The chain couples TRBV7-2 to TRBJ2-7, with 11 bases matching TRBD2. This CDR3 is 15 amino acids long. The V gene's germline CDR1 is SGHTA and CDR2 FQGNSA. V lost 4 bases, J lost 1 base, and 3 bases stayed unmatched. This CDR3 is CASSSGLAGSYEQYF. Here the CDR3 DNA reads TGTGCCAGCAGCTCCGGACTAGCGGGTTCCTACGAGCAGTACTTC.

The chain couples TRBV28 to TRBJ2-3; a possible D gene is TRBD2 (6 bases). The CDR3 length is 15 residues. Trimming shortened V by 3 bases and J by 4 bases, and 14 bases separated the two germline ends. The V gene's germline CDR1 is MDHEN and CDR2 SYDVKM. The CDR3, as DNA: TGTGCCAGCAGTTTTGGGACTCGTAAATCAGATACGCAGTATTTT. This encodes CASSFGTRKSDTQYF. Complete variable domain (other parts from reference TRBV28 and TRBJ2-3): DVKVTQSSRYLVKRTGEKVFLECVQDMDHENMFWYRQDPGLGLRLIYFSYDVKMKEKGDIPEGYSVSREKKERFSLILESASTNQTSMYLCASSFGTRKSDTQYFGPGTRLTVL.

The genes are TRBV18 and TRBJ1-5, with D uncertain. Trimming shortened V by 6 bases and J by 2 bases, and 17 bases separated the two germline ends. The CDR3 totals 16 residues. Per germline, CDR1 KGHSH and CDR2 LQKENI. The CDR3 DNA reads TGTGCCAGCTCCGACGACGTTAAACGGGGCAATCAGCCCCAGCATTTT. Translated: CASSDDVKRGNQPQHF.

V is TRBV6-1 and J is TRBJ2-5; 7 bases map to TRBD1. The CDR3 is 14 residues long. V lost 4 bases, J lost 1 base, and 3 bases stayed unmatched. CDR1 is MNHNS, CDR2 SASEGT, per germline. CDR3 DNA: TGTGCCAGCAGTGCTGGGACAGCCCAAGAGACCCAGTACTTC. It yields the protein CASSAGTAQETQYF.

The V and J genes are TRBV5-1 and TRBJ2-5; D unresolved. The length of the CDR3 is 15 residues. V lost 2 bases and J 1 base, leaving 12 bases between the germline ends. Germline loops: CDR1 SGHRS, CDR2 YFSETQ. In DNA, the CDR3 is TGCGCCAGCAGCTTAGGGCAGACCTTCCAAGAGACCCAGTACTTC. Encoded protein: CASSLGQTFQETQYF.

The chain combines TRBV5-1 with TRBJ2-1; weak D call: TRBD2 (7 bases). The CDR3 covers 16 residues. Looked up from germline, CDR1 is SGHRS and CDR2 is YFSETQ. Trimming removed 4 bases at V and 5 bases at J, with 19 bases between. CDR3 residues: CASSPGGARGDNEQFF. The CDR3 DNA sequence: TGCGCCAGCAGCCCGGGGGGCGCCCGGGGTGACAATGAGCAGTTCTTC.

This clone showed up just once. The gene calls are TRBV4-1 and TRBJ2-7; 10 bases fit TRBD2. In germline, CDR1 is MGHRA, CDR2 YSYEKL. V shed 0 bases, J shed 3 bases, and the junction held 8 bases outside the gene matches. This CDR3 is 17 amino acids long. The CDR3 DNA sequence: TGCGCCAGCAGCCAAGATAACCAGCGGGGGGGGATCTACGAGCAGTACTTC. Protein: CASSQDNQRGGIYEQYF.

The CDR3 reads CASKGQGVTEAFF. The CDR3 nucleotides read TGTGCCAGCAAAGGACAGGGGGTCACTGAAGCTTTCTTT. The J gene is TRBJ1-1, the V gene TRBV2, with TRBD1 matching over 10 bases. The CDR3 totals 13 residues. The V and J ends lost 7 bases and 4 bases, in that order; junction bases with no gene match: 3. The germline V gene encodes CDR1 SNHLY and CDR2 FYNNEI. Based on the CDR3 plus reference TRBV2 and TRBJ1-1, the full variable domain is EPEVTQTPSHQVTQMGQEVILRCVPISNHLYFYWYRQILGQKVEFLVSFYNNEISEKSEIFDDQFSVERPDGSNFTLKIRSTKLEDSAMYFCASKGQGVTEAFFGQGTRLTVV.

The chain uses TRBV30 and TRBJ2-5; TRBD1 matches 8 bases. The tail of the sequence fits TRBJ2-7 better, so the J call may be wrong. Germline V gene data show CDR1 as GTSNPN and CDR2 as SVGIG (reference sequence). The length of the CDR3 is 14 residues. The CDR3 nucleotides read TGTGCCTGGAGTAGTACCGGGACAGGTACCGAGCAGTACTTC. It yields the protein CAWSSTGTGTEQYF.

For this clone: The same CDR3 can be traced to other DNA sequences in this sample. This chain uses TRBV5-1 with TRBJ1-2; a weak D match, TRBD1 (5 bases). Germline V gene sequence: CDR1 SGHRS, CDR2 YFSETQ. V was cut by 0 bases and J by 8 bases, with 8 bases left in between. The CDR3 is made up of 12 amino acids. The CDR3 DNA sequence: TGCGCCAGCAGCTTGGAGGGGAACGGCTACACCTTC. It yields the protein CASSLEGNGYTF.

The chain couples TRBV27 to TRBJ1-4; no definite D call. Germline V lookup: CDR1 MNHEY, CDR2 SMNVEV (reference sequence). Trimming removed 6 bases at V and 4 bases at J, with 9 bases between. This CDR3 region has 13 residues. CDR3: CASRAHSNEKLFF. The CDR3 coding sequence is TGTGCCAGCAGGGCCCATAGTAATGAAAAACTGTTTTTT.

V gene TRBV28 combines with J gene TRBJ2-7; TRBD2 is a possible D gene (6 bases). Germline CDR1 MDHEN, CDR2 SYDVKM. This CDR3 has 13 amino acids. V lost 7 bases and J lost 3, with 13 bases in between. CDR3 amino acids: CASTNGGFYEQYF. The CDR3 DNA reads as TGTGCCAGCACCAACGGGGGTTTCTACGAGCAGTACTTC.

The V gene is TRBV5-1, the J gene TRBJ2-1; perhaps TRBD2 as D (6 bases). The CDR3 length is 14 residues. Trimming shortened V by 3 bases and J by 13 bases, and 20 bases separated the two germline ends. Germline V CDR1 and CDR2: SGHRS, YFSETQ. CDR3 nucleotides: TGCGCCAGCAGCTCGGTCCCTAGCGCTTCAAATCAGTTCTTC. Translated, it gives CASSSVPSASNQFF.

The rearrangement links TRBV19 to TRBJ1-4, with D perhaps matching TRBD1 (6 bases). V shed 2 bases and J shed 4 bases, with 8 bases lying between them. This CDR3 contains 14 residues. Germline V gene sequence: CDR1 LNHDA, CDR2 SQIVND (reference sequence). The CDR3 nucleotides are TGTGCCAGTAGTATAAACAGGGATAATGAAAAACTGTTTTTT. Translation: CASSINRDNEKLFF.

The chain combines TRBV5-1 with TRBJ2-3; no firm D call. Deletions cut 4 bases from V and 2 bases from J, with 8 bases between. Germline V gives CDR1 SGHRS, CDR2 YFSETQ. The CDR3 length is 13 residues. The CDR3 sequence is CASSRTITDTQYF. Written as DNA, the CDR3 is TGCGCCAGCAGCCGAACAATCACAGATACGCAGTATTTT.

This clone showed up just once. The rearrangement joins TRBV19 to TRBJ2-5, with TRBD1 as a possible D gene (6 bases). The germline V gene has CDR1 LNHDA and CDR2 SQIVND (reference sequence). The CDR3 has 14 amino acids. V was cut by 6 bases and J by 5 bases, with 16 bases left in between. CDR3 protein: CASRRTVGKETQYF. In nucleotides, the CDR3 is TGTGCCAGTAGAAGGACAGTCGGTAAGGAGACCCAGTACTTC.

The chain has TRBV18 and TRBJ1-1, with 8 bases fitting TRBD1. Germline CDR1 and CDR2: KGHSH and LQKENI. The CDR3 consists of 17 residues. Trimming removed 0 bases from V and 4 bases from J; junction bases left unmatched: 10. The CDR3: CASSPPRTGFRSTEAFF. DNA of the CDR3: TGTGCCAGCTCACCACCGAGGACAGGGTTCCGTAGCACTGAAGCTTTCTTT.

This clone appeared a few times. The sample holds other DNA sequences that translate to the same CDR3. The chain employs TRBV30 and TRBJ1-5; TRBD1 is a possible D gene (5 bases). The CDR3 loop spans 13 amino acids. V shed 0 bases and J shed 4 bases, with 7 bases lying between them. The germline CDR1 and CDR2 sequences are GTSNPN and SVGIG (reference sequence). The CDR3: CAWSVEGNQPQHF. In DNA, the CDR3 is TGTGCCTGGAGTGTAGAGGGGAATCAGCCCCAGCATTTT.

As regards this clone: Different DNA sequences within this sample yield the same CDR3. This chain joins TRBV5-1 and TRBJ1-2, with TRBD1 matching 9 bases. The length of the CDR3 is 14 residues. The trim removed 3 bases at V and 4 bases at J, leaving 4 bases unmatched. In germline, CDR1 is SGHRS, CDR2 YFSETQ. The CDR3 loop is CASSSGQGGYGYTF. The CDR3 bases are TGCGCCAGCAGCTCGGGACAGGGTGGCTATGGCTACACCTTC. The variable domain in full, with the rest retrieved from reference TRBV5-1 and TRBJ1-2, is KAGVTQTPRYLIKTRGQQVTLSCSPISGHRSVSWYQQTPGQGLQFLFEYFSETQRNKGNFPGRFSGRQFSNSRSEMNVSTLELGDSALYLCASSSGQGGYGYTFGSGTRLTVV.

The chain joins TRBV19 to TRBJ2-7; 9 nucleotides align to TRBD1. The germline V gene encodes CDR1 LNHDA and CDR2 SQIVND (reference sequence). This CDR3 is 17 amino acids long. J lost 0 bases, V lost 1 base, and 7 bases had no gene match. CDR3 nucleotides: TGTGCCAGTAGTATAGGAGGGACAGGGTTAAGCTCCTACGAGCAGTACTTC. Protein sequence: CASSIGGTGLSSYEQYF.

This rearrangement joins TRBV28 to TRBJ2-7; maybe TRBD2 (6 bases). Germline V gene lookup returns CDR1 MDHEN and CDR2 SYDVKM. Deletions cut 3 bases from V and 0 bases from J, with 12 bases between. The CDR3 runs 15 residues. The CDR3 loop reads CASSFLRGSSYEQYF. CDR3 nucleotides: TGTGCCAGCAGTTTTCTGCGGGGAAGCTCCTACGAGCAGTACTTC.

The V call is TRBV6-1, the J call TRBJ1-4, with TRBD1 matching over 11 bases. The germline V gene has CDR1 MNHNS and CDR2 SASEGT. The ends lost 6 bases at V and 8 bases at J; junction bases unmatched: 5. This CDR3 is 14 amino acids long. Here the CDR3 reads CASRRGQGDEKLFF. The CDR3 bases are TGTGCCAGCAGAAGGGGACAGGGGGACGAAAAACTGTTTTTT.